This paragraph reports one T cell receptor (beta chain). Sequencing was performed with immunoSEQ multiplex PCR; in TCRdb, only in-frame clones are kept and a portion is missing. The sample yields about 97,000 clones, more than 85% seen once. This sample was included in a study of T cell changes during pregnancy in multiple sclerosis. Trimming removed 1 base at V and 1 base at J, with 16 bases between. The CDR3 loop spans 17 amino acids. Per germline, CDR1 SEHNR and CDR2 FQNEAQ (reference sequence). The sequenced sample was peripheral blood, obtained in the second trimester of pregnancy. This sequence was found in a female donor with multiple sclerosis, enrolled in a pregnancy study. The chain joins TRBV7-9 to TRBJ1-2; D perhaps matches TRBD1 (5 bases). The CDR3 protein is CASSLDGAEGINYGYTF. Written as DNA, the CDR3 is TGTGCCAGCAGCTTAGATGGAGCGGAGGGGATTAACTATGGCTACACCTTC. Using reference TRBV7-9 and TRBJ1-2 for the parts outside the CDR3, the full variable domain is DTGVSQNPRHKITKRGQNVTFRCDPISEHNRLYWYRQTLGQGPEFLTYFQNEAQLEKSRLLSDRFSAERPKGSFSTLEIQRTEQGDSAMYLCASSLDGAEGINYGYTFGSGTRLTVV.